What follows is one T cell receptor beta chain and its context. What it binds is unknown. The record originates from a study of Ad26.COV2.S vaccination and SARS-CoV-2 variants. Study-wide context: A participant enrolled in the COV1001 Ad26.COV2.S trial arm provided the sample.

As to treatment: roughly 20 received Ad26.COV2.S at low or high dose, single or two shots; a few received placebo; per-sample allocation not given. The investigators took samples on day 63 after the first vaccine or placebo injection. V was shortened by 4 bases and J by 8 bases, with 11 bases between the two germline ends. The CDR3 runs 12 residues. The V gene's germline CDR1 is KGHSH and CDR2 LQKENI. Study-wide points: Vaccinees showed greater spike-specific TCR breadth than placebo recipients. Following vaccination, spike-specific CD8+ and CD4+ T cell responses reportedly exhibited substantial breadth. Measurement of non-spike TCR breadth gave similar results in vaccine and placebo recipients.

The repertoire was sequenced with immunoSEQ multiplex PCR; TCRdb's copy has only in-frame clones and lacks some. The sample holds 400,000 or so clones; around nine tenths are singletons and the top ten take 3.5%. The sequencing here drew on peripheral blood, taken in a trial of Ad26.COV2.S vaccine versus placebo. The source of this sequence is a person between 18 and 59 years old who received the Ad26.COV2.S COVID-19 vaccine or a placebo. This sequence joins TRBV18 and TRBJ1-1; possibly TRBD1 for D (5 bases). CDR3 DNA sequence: TGTGCCAGCTCACTCACCGGGACCGAAGCTTTCTTT. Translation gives CASSLTGTEAFF.